This entry lists 18 T cell receptor beta chains sequenced from one sample in a study of cytomegalovirus exposure and HLA in healthy donors. With 60 Vbeta and 13 Jbeta primers, the PCR was carried out. The repertoire was sequenced with immunoSEQ multiplex PCR; TCRdb's copy has only in-frame clones and lacks some. The top ten hold roughly 2.3% of the sample, which has about 180,000 clones, over 75% seen once. The sample was PBMCs. Receptors originate from a man aged 55-75 years in good health and CMV-seronegative.

The V and J genes are TRBV5-8 and TRBJ2-3, with TRBD1 matching over 10 bases. The CDR3 length is 17 residues. J was trimmed by 2 bases and V by 5 bases; bases with no gene match: 11. Germline V gives CDR1 SGHTS, CDR2 YDEGEE. CDR3 bases: TGTGCCAGCAGACCACCCCCGGGACAGGGGCCCACAGATACGCAGTATTTT. Its translation is CASRPPPGQGPTDTQYF. Combining the CDR3 with reference TRBV5-8 and TRBJ2-3 gives the whole variable domain EAGVTQSPTHLIKTRGQQATLRCSPISGHTSVYWYQQALGLGLQFLLWYDEGEERNRGNFPPRFSGRQFPNYSSELNVNALELEDSALYLCASRPPPGQGPTDTQYFGPGTRLTVL.

The gene calls are TRBV9 and TRBJ2-1; tentative D call: TRBD1 (6 bases). Trimming cost V 0 bases and J 1 base, with 8 bases left between them. CDR1 and CDR2 (germline): SGDLS, YYNGEE. CDR3 length: 15 residues. The CDR3 nucleotides read TGTGCCAGCAGCGTAGTGGGGGCGTCCTACAATGAGCAGTTCTTC. Its protein is CASSVVGASYNEQFF.

The chain has TRBV6-1 and TRBJ1-6; 10 bases map to TRBD1. The ends lost 4 bases at V and 9 bases at J; junction bases unmatched: 6. Germline CDR1 and CDR2: MNHNS and SASEGT. The CDR3 length is 15 residues. The CDR3 sequence is CASSVLGDRGSPLHF. CDR3 sequence (DNA): TGTGCCAGCAGTGTGTTGGGGGACAGGGGTTCACCCCTCCACTTT.

This chain joins TRBV7-3 and TRBJ1-1, with 8 positions matching TRBD1. The length of the CDR3 is 13 residues. V lost 1 base, J lost 11 bases, and 6 bases stayed unmatched. The germline gives CDR1 SGHTA, CDR2 FQGTGA. CDR3 in DNA: TGTGCCAGCAGCTTAAACAGGGGGGAGACTGCTTTCTTT. It encodes CASSLNRGETAFF.

CDR3 protein: CASSPQAGAGDNEQFF. Here the CDR3 DNA reads TGTGCCAGCAGCCCCCAGGCGGGAGCGGGAGACAATGAGCAGTTCTTC. V gene TRBV5-6 combines with J gene TRBJ2-1, with 8 bases lining up with TRBD2. Germline CDR1 SGHDT, CDR2 YYEEEE. CDR3 length equals 16 residues. V was clipped by 4 bases and J by 5 bases; unmatched bases: 11. The full variable domain, rest sourced from reference TRBV5-6 and TRBJ2-1, is DAGVTQSPTHLIKTRGQQVTLRCSPKSGHDTVSWYQQALGQGPQFIFQYYEEEERQRGNFPDRFSGHQFPNYSSELNVNALLLGDSALYLCASSPQAGAGDNEQFFGPGTRLTVL.

The rearrangement joins TRBV7-8 to TRBJ1-1; perhaps TRBD1 as D (5 bases). Trimming shortened V by 5 bases and J by 6 bases, and 19 bases separated the two germline ends. In germline, CDR1 is SGHVS, CDR2 FQNEAQ. The CDR3 has 15 amino acids. The CDR3 protein is CASSTAYRIRAEAFF. DNA for the CDR3: TGTGCCAGCAGCACGGCATACAGGATCCGGGCTGAAGCTTTCTTT. Full variable domain (missing parts from reference TRBV7-8 and TRBJ1-1): GAGVSQSPRYKVAKRGQDVALRCDPISGHVSLFWYQQALGQGPEFLTYFQNEAQLDKSGLPSDRFFAERPEGSVSTLKIQRTQQEDSAVYLCASSTAYRIRAEAFFGQGTRLTVV.

V and J are TRBV30 and TRBJ2-3; D unclear. This CDR3 has 12 residues. Germline CDR1 reads GTSNPN; CDR2 reads SVGIG (reference sequence). V was trimmed by 2 bases and J by 11 bases, leaving 14 bases between them. CDR3 protein: CAWSPFDREQYF. The DNA of the CDR3 is TGTGCCTGGAGTCCTTTTGATCGAGAGCAGTATTTT. Full variable domain (outside the CDR3, taken from reference TRBV30 and TRBJ2-3): SQTIHQWPATLVQPVGSPLSLECTVEGTSNPNLYWYRQAAGRGLQLLFYSVGIGQISSEVPQNLSASRPQDRQFILSSKKLLLSDSGFYLCAWSPFDREQYFGPGTRLTVL.

V and J are TRBV11-2 and TRBJ2-5; 9 nucleotides line up with TRBD1. CDR1 and CDR2 from the germline V gene are SGHAT and FQNNGV. This CDR3 comprises 16 residues. J lost 4 bases, V lost 1 base, and 7 bases had no gene match. The CDR3 coding sequence is TGTGCCAGCAGCTTAGTCTGGGACAGGGTAAGAGAGACCCAGTACTTC. Protein sequence: CASSLVWDRVRETQYF.

With regard to this clone: Different DNA sequences within this sample yield the same CDR3. The chain recombines TRBV9 with TRBJ1-1, with D tentatively TRBD1 (6 bases). The CDR3 totals 13 residues. Looked up from germline, CDR1 is SGDLS and CDR2 is YYNGEE. The V gene lost 5 bases and the J gene lost 0 bases, with 8 bases spanning the gap. CDR3 region: CASSGDMNTEAFF. The CDR3 region has the DNA TGTGCCAGCAGTGGGGACATGAACACTGAAGCTTTCTTT.

In the case of this clone: Additional DNA sequences in this sample encode the identical CDR3. The V gene is TRBV6-5, the J gene TRBJ1-4, with 7 bases identical to TRBD1. V lost 6 bases and J lost 4; bases outside the gene matches: 8. Germline lookup yields CDR1 MNHEY and CDR2 SVGAGI. The CDR3 spans 15 residues. CDR3: CASSPEGAGNEKLFF. The CDR3 DNA is TGTGCCAGCAGCCCGGAGGGGGCAGGTAATGAAAAACTGTTTTTT.

The chain has TRBV19 and TRBJ2-7; D possibly corresponds to TRBD2 (6 bases). Germline CDR1 and CDR2: LNHDA and SQIVND (reference sequence). The CDR3 is made up of 12 amino acids. V was pared by 4 bases and J by 3 bases, with 7 bases between. The CDR3 nucleotides read TGTGCCAGTAGTACGCGGGGCTACGAGCAGTACTTC. Protein product: CASSTRGYEQYF.

The chain carries TRBV16 and TRBJ1-2; D is unresolved. In germline, CDR1 is KGHSY, CDR2 FQNENV. V lost 1 base and J 6 bases, leaving 12 bases between the germline ends. This CDR3 contains 14 residues. The chain's CDR3 is CASSQFPQIHGYTF. The CDR3 nucleotides are TGTGCCAGCAGCCAATTTCCACAAATACATGGCTACACCTTC.

V gene TRBV21-1 combines with J gene TRBJ1-5. TRBV21-1 has pseudogene status. The CDR3 covers 15 residues. The CDR3 region has the DNA TGTGCCAGCAGCAAAAAGAGGGCTCGCAATCAGCCCCAGCATTTT. This encodes CASSKKRARNQPQHF.

The chain joins TRBV6-5 to TRBJ1-6, with D perhaps TRBD1 (5 bases). The length of the CDR3 is 15 residues. The germline V gene has CDR1 MNHEY and CDR2 SVGAGI. Trimming pared 3 bases from V and 9 bases from J, leaving 15 bases between. CDR3 in DNA: TGTGCCAGCAGTTATAGGGGCCGGGGGGTTTCACCCCTCCACTTT. Translation gives CASSYRGRGVSPLHF.

This clone turned up a few times. This chain connects TRBV7-9 to TRBJ1-1; unclear D gene. The CDR3 loop spans 14 amino acids. With 3 bases removed from V and 0 bases from J, the gap between germline ends came to 8 bases. Germline V gene lookup returns CDR1 SEHNR and CDR2 FQNEAQ (reference sequence). The CDR3 DNA reads as TGTGCCAGCAGCTTTGAGCCCATGAACACTGAAGCTTTCTTT. Translation gives CASSFEPMNTEAFF. Full variable domain (missing parts from reference TRBV7-9 and TRBJ1-1): DTGVSQNPRHKITKRGQNVTFRCDPISEHNRLYWYRQTLGQGPEFLTYFQNEAQLEKSRLLSDRFSAERPKGSFSTLEIQRTEQGDSAMYLCASSFEPMNTEAFFGQGTRLTVV.

The V call is TRBV9, the J call TRBJ2-6, with 8 bases identical to TRBD2. The V gene end was trimmed by 4 bases and the J gene end by 3 bases; junction bases not matched to a gene: 12. The CDR3 spans 18 residues. Germline loops: CDR1 SGDLS, CDR2 YYNGEE. This CDR3 is CASSPRLRREGGANVLTF. For the CDR3, the DNA is TGTGCCAGCAGCCCCCGTTTGCGACGGGAGGGTGGGGCCAACGTCCTGACTTTC. The whole variable domain, filled in from reference TRBV9 and TRBJ2-6, reads DSGVTQTPKHLITATGQRVTLRCSPRSGDLSVYWYQQSLDQGLQFLIQYYNGEERAKGNILERFSAQQFPDLHSELNLSSLELGDSALYFCASSPRLRREGGANVLTFGAGSRLTVL.

This chain uses TRBV27 with TRBJ2-1; 7 nucleotides match TRBD1. The CDR3 is 13 residues long. The J segment lost 8 bases and the V segment lost 5 bases, leaving 6 bases of the junction unmatched. Per germline, CDR1 MNHEY and CDR2 SMNVEV (reference sequence). CDR3 in DNA: TGTGCCAGCAGTCCCGGGACAGTCTATGAGCAGTTCTTC. Translation: CASSPGTVYEQFF.

By share, this clone counts as medium-sized. The J gene is TRBJ2-1, the V gene TRBV10-3; unclear D gene. The CDR3 contains 13 residues. Germline V gene lookup returns CDR1 ENHRY and CDR2 SYGVKD. Trimming shortened V by 2 bases and J by 8 bases, and 10 bases separated the two germline ends. CDR3 nucleotides: TGTGCCATCAGTGAGACCCCTCGGGATGAGCAGTTCTTC. It encodes CAISETPRDEQFF.